This TCR beta chain was captured in a study of T cells in tuberculosis. V lost 5 bases, J lost 7 bases, and 7 bases stayed unmatched. The CDR3 contains 14 residues. Germline V CDR1 and CDR2: SGHTA, FQGNSA. TCRdb keeps only in-frame clones here, not all; method: immunoSEQ multiplex PCR. The repertoire holds nearly 60,000 clones, with 88% as singletons. Thawed, overnight-rested PBMC were stained with GMM-loaded CD1B tetramer, viability dye and anti-CD3, then sorted. C32 glucose monomycolate from Rhodococcus equi was loaded onto the CD1B tetramers. The chain combines TRBV7-2 with TRBJ2-1, with 8 bases that match TRBD2. This TCR came from an adult woman with latent tuberculosis. Sequencing was carried out using CD1b-GMM tetramer-negative cells sorted from PBMCs. The DNA for the CDR3 is TGTGCCAGCAGCCGGGCGGGAGGCGGAAATGAGCAGTTCTTC. It codes for CASSRAGGGNEQFF.